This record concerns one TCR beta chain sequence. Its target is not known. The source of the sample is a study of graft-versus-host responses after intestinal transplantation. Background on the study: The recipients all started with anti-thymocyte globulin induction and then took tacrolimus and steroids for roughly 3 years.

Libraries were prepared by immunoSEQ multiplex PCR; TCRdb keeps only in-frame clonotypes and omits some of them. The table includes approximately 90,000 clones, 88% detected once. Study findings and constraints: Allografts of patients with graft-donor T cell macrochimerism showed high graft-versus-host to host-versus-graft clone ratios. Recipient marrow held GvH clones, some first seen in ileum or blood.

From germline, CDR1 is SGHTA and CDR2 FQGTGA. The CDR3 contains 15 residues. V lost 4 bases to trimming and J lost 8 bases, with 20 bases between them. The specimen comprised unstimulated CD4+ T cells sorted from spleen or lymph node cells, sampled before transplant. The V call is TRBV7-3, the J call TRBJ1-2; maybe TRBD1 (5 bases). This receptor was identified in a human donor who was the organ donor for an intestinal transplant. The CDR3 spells CASSSGTLGAEGYTF. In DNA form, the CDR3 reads TGTGCCAGCAGCTCAGGGACTCTCGGGGCAGAGGGCTACACCTTC.